The present TCR beta chain was sequenced within a study of CD8 T cells in Susac syndrome. Notes on this clonotype: Its cognate antigen is unknown.

TCR beta sequencing was performed on blood CD8+ and CD4+ T cells. FACS was used to enrich TEMRA cells, whereas the CD8+ and CD4+ T cells were obtained by negative isolation. A quantity of about 0.45 to 1 ug RNA underwent reverse transcription using random hexamers. Multiplex immunoSEQ PCR targeted 54 Vbeta and 13 Jbeta TCR beta segments. TCRdb re-derived calls from the immunoSEQ multiplex PCR reads in MiXCR, one entry per CDR3 protein. The profile shows 90,000 to 150,000 distinct CDR3 sequences, 85% to 95% of them singletons. Findings of the study overall: A relatively small number of individuals underwent TCR sequencing and HLA analysis.

CDR1 and CDR2 from the germline V gene are DFQATT and SNEGSKA (reference sequence). This CDR3 has 13 amino acids. Deletions cut 4 bases from V and 1 base from J, with 10 bases between. Material for sequencing was CD8+ T cells from PBMCs. The chain links TRBV20-1 to TRBJ1-2, with D possibly matching TRBD1 (6 bases). The sequence came from a human donor in good health. Here the CDR3 DNA reads TGCAGTGCTACCCGACAGGATAACTATGGCTACACCTTC. It specifies CSATRQDNYGYTF.